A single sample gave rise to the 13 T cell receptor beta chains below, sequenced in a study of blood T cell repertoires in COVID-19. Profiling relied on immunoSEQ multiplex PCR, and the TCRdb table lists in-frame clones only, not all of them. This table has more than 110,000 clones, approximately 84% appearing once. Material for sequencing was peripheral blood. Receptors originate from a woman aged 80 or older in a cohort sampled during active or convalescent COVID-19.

CDR3 protein: CASSPLLAGTGKETQYF. DNA of the CDR3: TGTGCCAGCTCACCACTACTTGCCGGGACAGGGAAGGAGACCCAGTACTTC. The chain employs TRBV18 and TRBJ2-5, with 9 bases lining up with TRBD1. This CDR3 is 17 amino acids long. V trimming: 1 base; J trimming: 5 bases; junction bases outside the gene matches: 11. Germline V gene lookup returns CDR1 KGHSH and CDR2 LQKENI. Drawing the rest from reference TRBV18 and TRBJ2-5, the complete variable domain is NAGVMQNPRHLVRRRGQEARLRCSPMKGHSHVYWYRQLPEEGLKFMVYLQKENIIDESGMPKERFSAEFPKEGPSILRIQQVVRGDSAAYFCASSPLLAGTGKETQYFGPGTRLLVL.

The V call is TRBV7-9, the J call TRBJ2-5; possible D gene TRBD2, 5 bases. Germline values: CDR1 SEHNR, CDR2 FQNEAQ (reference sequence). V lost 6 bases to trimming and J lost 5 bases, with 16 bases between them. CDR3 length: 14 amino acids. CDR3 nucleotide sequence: TGTGCCAGCAGACCTAGCTTTTCCTACGAGACCCAGTACTTC. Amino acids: CASRPSFSYETQYF.

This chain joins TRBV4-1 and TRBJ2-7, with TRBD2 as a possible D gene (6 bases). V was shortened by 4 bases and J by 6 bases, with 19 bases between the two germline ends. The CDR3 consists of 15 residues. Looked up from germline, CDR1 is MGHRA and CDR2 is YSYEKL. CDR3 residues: CASSPVRTAGFEQYF. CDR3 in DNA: TGCGCCAGCAGCCCCGTACGCACAGCGGGTTTCGAGCAGTACTTC.

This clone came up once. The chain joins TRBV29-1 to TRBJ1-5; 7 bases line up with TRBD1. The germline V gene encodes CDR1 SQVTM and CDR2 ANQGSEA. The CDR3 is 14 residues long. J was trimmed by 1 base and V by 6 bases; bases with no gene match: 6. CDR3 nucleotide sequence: TGCAGCGTCGGAGGGGGCTTGAGCAATCAGCCCCAGCATTTT. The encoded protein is CSVGGGLSNQPQHF.

The CDR3 coding sequence is TGTGCCAGCAGTCTGACTCAAGCTATGGCGGGCTACACCTTC. Protein product: CASSLTQAMAGYTF. The chain uses TRBV28 and TRBJ1-2; D remains ambiguous. Germline CDR1 and CDR2: MDHEN and SYDVKM. V lost 5 bases and J lost 8, with 18 bases in between. The CDR3 sequence is 14 residues long.

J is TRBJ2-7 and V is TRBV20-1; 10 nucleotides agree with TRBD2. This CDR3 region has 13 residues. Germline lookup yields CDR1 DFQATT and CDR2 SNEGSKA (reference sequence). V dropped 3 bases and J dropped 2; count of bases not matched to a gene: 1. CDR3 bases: TGCAGTGCTAGTACTAGCGGGACCTACGAGCAGTACTTC. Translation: CSASTSGTYEQYF.

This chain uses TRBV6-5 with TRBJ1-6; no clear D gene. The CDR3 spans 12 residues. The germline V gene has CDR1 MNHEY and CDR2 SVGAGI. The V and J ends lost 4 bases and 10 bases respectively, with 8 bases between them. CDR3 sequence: CASSFRGSPLHF. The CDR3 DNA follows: TGTGCCAGCAGTTTCCGAGGATCACCCCTCCACTTT.

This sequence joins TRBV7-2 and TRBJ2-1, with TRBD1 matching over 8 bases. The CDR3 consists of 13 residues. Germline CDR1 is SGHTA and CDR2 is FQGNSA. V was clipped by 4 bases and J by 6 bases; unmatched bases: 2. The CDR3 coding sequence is TGTGCCAGCAGCTCGACAGGGGTCAATGAGCAGTTCTTC. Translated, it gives CASSSTGVNEQFF.

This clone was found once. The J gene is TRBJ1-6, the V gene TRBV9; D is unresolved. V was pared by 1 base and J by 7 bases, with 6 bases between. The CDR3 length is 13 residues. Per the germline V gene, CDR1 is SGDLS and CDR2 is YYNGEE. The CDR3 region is CASSVSGNSPLHF. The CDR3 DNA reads TGTGCCAGCAGCGTATCCGGGAATTCACCCCTCCACTTT.

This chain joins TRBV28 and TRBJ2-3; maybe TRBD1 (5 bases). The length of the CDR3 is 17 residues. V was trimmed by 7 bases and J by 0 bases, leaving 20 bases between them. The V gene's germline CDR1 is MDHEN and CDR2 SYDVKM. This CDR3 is CASTPFGANPSTDTQYF. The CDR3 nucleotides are TGTGCCAGCACCCCCTTTGGGGCGAATCCTAGCACAGATACGCAGTATTTT.

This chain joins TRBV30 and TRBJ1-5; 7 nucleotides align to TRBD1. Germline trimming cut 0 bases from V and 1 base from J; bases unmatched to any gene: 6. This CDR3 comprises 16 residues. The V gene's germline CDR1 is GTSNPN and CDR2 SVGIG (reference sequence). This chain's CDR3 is CAWSVSRQGSNQPQHF. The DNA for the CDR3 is TGTGCCTGGAGTGTATCGCGACAGGGAAGCAATCAGCCCCAGCATTTT.

CDR3 in DNA: TGTGCCAGCTCACAGATAGCGGGGACTAGGGAGCAGTACTTC. Protein: CASSQIAGTREQYF. The chain has TRBV18 and TRBJ2-7; TRBD2 matches 8 bases. This CDR3 spans 14 amino acids. CDR1 is KGHSH, CDR2 LQKENI, per germline. The trim removed 4 bases at V and 7 bases at J, leaving 9 bases unmatched.

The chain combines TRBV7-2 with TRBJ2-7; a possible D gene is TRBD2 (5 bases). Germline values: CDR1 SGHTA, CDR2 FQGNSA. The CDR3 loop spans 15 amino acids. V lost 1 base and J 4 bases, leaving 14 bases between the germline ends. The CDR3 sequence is CASSLGGGALYEQYV. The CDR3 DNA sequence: TGTGCCAGCAGCTTAGGCGGAGGCGCCCTTTACGAGCAGTACGTC.